This TCR beta chain was identified during a study of T cell repertoires in ileal Crohn's disease. Study-level findings and limits: Compared with non-smokers, active smokers at surgery showed more clonal expansions.

Per sample, roughly 500 nanograms of biopsy DNA were TCRB immunosequenced. Method: immunoSEQ multiplex PCR; TCRdb's copy keeps in-frame clones and lacks some. The data hold over 3,500 clones, with around 80% observed a single time. To note about this clone: The antigen remains unidentified.

This TCR came from an adult with Crohn's disease. Sample: ileal tissue.

The CDR3 sequence: CASSLKPRGTSGRAETQYF. The CDR3 coding sequence is TGTGCCAGCAGCTTAAAACCCCGTGGGACTAGCGGGAGAGCAGAGACCCAGTACTTC. The gene calls are TRBV7-2 and TRBJ2-5; 14 bases fit TRBD2. The CDR3 totals 19 residues. The ends lost 2 bases at V and 4 bases at J; junction bases unmatched: 12. Germline lookup yields CDR1 SGHTA and CDR2 FQGNSA.